A single TCR beta chain is shown here with its context. Its antigen remains undetermined. Base qualities are not provided; no much larger clone lies one nucleotide away. Libraries were constructed by the immunoSEQ multiplex PCR assay. TCRdb mirrors the immuneACCESS table, restricted to in-frame sequences. Some clones are absent from its copies; in checked studies, under half trace to an unresolved V gene, and the reason for the others is unknown. The sample includes about 100,000 clones, with approximately 90% observed a single time. Around 3.5% of the sample lies in the top ten. This record belongs to a study of T cell changes during pregnancy in multiple sclerosis (dated by TCRdb to about 2019). Turning to the overall study: In women with multiple sclerosis, the researchers looked at how the T cell repertoire shifted as pregnancy progressed.

CDR1 and CDR2 are read off the germline V gene as MNHNS and SASEGT. The CDR3 runs 14 residues from the cysteine to the phenylalanine. Solely the CDR3 DNA is kept, with 42 bases framed from the first base. At the junction V is shortened by 7 bases and J by 6 bases; bases outside the gene matches: 6. The chain is assembled from TRBV6-1 and TRBJ2-1; 10 bases in the middle match TRBD1. Sample: peripheral blood, taken after pregnancy. The origin of this receptor is a female donor with multiple sclerosis, enrolled in a pregnancy study. CDR3 protein: CASMPWDRGNEQFF. The sequence in DNA is TGTGCCAGCATGCCTTGGGACAGGGGCAATGAGCAGTTCTTC.